This T cell receptor beta chain was sequenced for a study of T cells expressing NK-cell markers. From the 5' RACE reads, TCRdb lists one entry per CDR3 protein and no DNA. The sample totals roughly 450,000 distinct CDR3 sequences. Study-level results: No clear determination of HCMV specificity was made for expanded NKG2C+ T cell clones.

Germline V gene data show CDR1 as SGHVS and CDR2 as FQNEAQ. The CDR3 is 15 residues long. Note on this clonotype: Its antigen is not identified.

The sequence was collected from a woman between 50 and 59 years old in good health. Sample: blood T cells: a sorted CD56 or NKG2C T cell subset, CD4+ or CD8+ T cells, or bulk PBMC T cells (not recorded which). V and J are TRBV7-8 and TRBJ1-2; TCRdb reports TRBD1, a call that lacks DNA to check it against. CDR3 in amino acids: CASSPRTGGRYGYTF.